The 21 T cell receptor beta chains in this list originate from one sample, sequenced in a study of blood T cell repertoires in COVID-19. Data came from immunoSEQ multiplex PCR; TCRdb stores just in-frame clones and leaves some out. The sample holds over 150,000 clones; about four fifths are singletons and the top ten take about 31%. Sample: peripheral blood. Every receptor here comes from a woman in her fifties or sixties with acute or convalescent COVID-19.

The chain links TRBV19 to TRBJ2-1, with D possibly matching TRBD1 (5 bases). CDR1 is LNHDA and CDR2 is SQIVND in the germline V gene (reference sequence). Trimming stripped 5 bases from V and 1 base from J, with 9 bases between. The CDR3 runs to 14 residues. The CDR3 DNA is TGTGCCAGTAGTTTCCAGGGTTCCTACAATGAGCAGTTCTTC. Residues: CASSFQGSYNEQFF.

This clone showed up many times. This sequence joins TRBV19 and TRBJ2-7; D is perhaps TRBD2 (5 bases). This CDR3 has 14 amino acids. The germline V gene encodes CDR1 LNHDA and CDR2 SQIVND (reference sequence). The CDR3, as DNA: TGTGCTAACTCAAGCGGACGGGTCTCCTACGAGCAGTACGTC. Translating it yields CANSSGRVSYEQYV.

This chain connects TRBV28 to TRBJ1-6, with D possibly matching TRBD1 (6 bases). Germline V gene sequence: CDR1 MDHEN, CDR2 SYDVKM. Trimming pared 8 bases from V and 10 bases from J, leaving 18 bases between. This CDR3 comprises 14 residues. CDR3 bases: TGTGCCAGCCGGGACAACCTTCTAGAATCACCCCTCCACTTT. This encodes CASRDNLLESPLHF.

The rearrangement links TRBV5-6 to TRBJ1-2; no reliable D call. CDR1 is SGHDT and CDR2 is YYEEEE in the germline V gene. V shed 1 base and J shed 5 bases, with 15 bases lying between them. The CDR3 is made up of 15 amino acids. CDR3 region: CASSLNPPPRYGYTF. CDR3 bases: TGTGCCAGCAGCTTGAACCCCCCCCCTAGGTATGGCTACACCTTC.

The rearrangement joins TRBV5-1 to TRBJ2-2, with D possibly being TRBD1 (6 bases). Germline CDR1 and CDR2: SGHRS and YFSETQ. There are 16 residues in the CDR3. The V gene lost 7 bases and the J gene lost 0 bases, with 16 bases spanning the gap. CDR3 residues: CASVMTTGANTGELFF. CDR3 sequence (DNA): TGCGCCAGCGTAATGACGACAGGAGCGAACACCGGGGAGCTGTTTTTT.

The CDR3 protein is CASSEPGGYGNTIYF. CDR3 bases: TGTGCCAGCAGTGAACCAGGGGGTTATGGAAACACCATATATTTT. The chain has TRBV6-1 and TRBJ1-3; 7 positions agree with TRBD1. The CDR3 is 15 amino acids. Germline V gives CDR1 MNHNS, CDR2 SASEGT. V trimming: 2 bases; J trimming: 3 bases; junction bases outside the gene matches: 4.

The chain couples TRBV3-1 (or the pseudogene TRBV3-2) to TRBJ1-5; 10 nucleotides match TRBD1. With V trimmed by 4 bases and J by 0 bases, 12 bases remained unmatched. Germline V gene data show CDR1 as LGHDT and CDR2 as YNNKEL (reference sequence). This CDR3 contains 19 residues. The DNA for the CDR3 is TGTGCCAGCAGCCCGTCGGACAGGGGGTTGGGATATAGCAATCAGCCCCAGCATTTT. Translation: CASSPSDRGLGYSNQPQHF.

This rearrangement joins TRBV19 to TRBJ1-3; 7 bases fit TRBD1. V shed 4 bases, J shed 1 base, and the junction held 16 bases outside the gene matches. The CDR3 is 19 residues long. Germline CDR1 LNHDA, CDR2 SQIVND (reference sequence). In DNA, the CDR3 is TGTGCCAGTAGTACCGGGACAGTTCTAAGGATTGTATCTGGAAACACCATATATTTT. Translating it yields CASSTGTVLRIVSGNTIYF.

The chain uses TRBV6-5 and TRBJ1-2; D perhaps matches TRBD1 (6 bases). CDR3 length: 15 residues. Trimming shortened V by 7 bases and J by 0 bases, and 15 bases separated the two germline ends. Germline CDR1 reads MNHEY; CDR2 reads SVGAGI. This chain's CDR3 is CASNPRQASNYGYTF. DNA of the CDR3: TGTGCCAGCAACCCTAGACAGGCCTCTAACTATGGCTACACCTTC.

This chain connects TRBV5-5 to TRBJ2-3, with a tentative D call TRBD2 (5 bases). Trimming cost V 4 bases and J 0 bases, with 12 bases left between them. The CDR3 length is 15 residues. Per germline, CDR1 SGHKS and CDR2 YYEKEE (reference sequence). The CDR3: CASSLEGISTDTQYF. Written as DNA, the CDR3 is TGTGCCAGCAGCCTCGAGGGTATTAGCACAGATACGCAGTATTTT. The variable domain in full, completed from reference TRBV5-5 and TRBJ2-3, reads DAGVTQSPTHLIKTRGQQVTLRCSPISGHKSVSWYQQVLGQGPQFIFQYYEKEERGRGNFPDRFSARQFPNYSSELNVNALLLGDSALYLCASSLEGISTDTQYFGPGTRLTVL.

The chain employs TRBV30 and TRBJ2-3, with 14 bases fitting TRBD2. This CDR3 comprises 15 residues. After removal of 3 bases from V and 6 bases from J, the junction contained 5 bases not matched to a gene. Looked up from germline, CDR1 is GTSNPN and CDR2 is SVGIG (reference sequence). CDR3 DNA sequence: TGTGCCTGGAGCCGACTAGCGGGGGGGCGGGATACGCAGTATTTT. It yields the protein CAWSRLAGGRDTQYF.

This clone turned up a few times. This chain joins TRBV27 and TRBJ2-3, with D perhaps matching TRBD1 (6 bases). CDR3 length: 15 residues. The V end lost 5 bases, the J end lost 0 bases, and 12 bases lay between the germline ends. Germline V lookup: CDR1 MNHEY, CDR2 SMNVEV (reference sequence). CDR3 in DNA: TGTGCCAGCAGTGAATGGACAGCAAGCACAGATACGCAGTATTTT. This translates into CASSEWTASTDTQYF.

The chain couples TRBV20-1 to TRBJ1-2; D is uncertain. CDR3 length equals 13 residues. Trimming left V 3 bases short and J 4 bases short, with 12 bases between. Per the germline V gene, CDR1 is DFQATT and CDR2 is SNEGSKA (reference sequence). The DNA of the CDR3 is TGCAGTGCTAGTTCGGGGAGAGTCTATGGCTACACCTTC. This translates into CSASSGRVYGYTF.

The chain couples TRBV5-4 to TRBJ2-3; 8 bases line up with TRBD2. CDR3 length equals 14 residues. V lost 3 bases to trimming and J lost 8 bases; unmatched junction nucleotides: 8. CDR1 SGHNT and CDR2 YYREEE come from the germline V gene (reference sequence). As DNA, the CDR3 is TGTGCCAGCAGCTCGGGGGGGACCGGCGGTACGCAGTATTTT. As protein: CASSSGGTGGTQYF.

The chain recombines TRBV7-2 with TRBJ1-2, with TRBD1 identical over 7 bases. This CDR3 is 15 amino acids long. The junction had 9 bases not matched to a gene; V was cut back by 0 bases and J by 8 bases. The V gene's germline CDR1 is SGHTA and CDR2 FQGNSA. CDR3 residues: CASSLAATGKEGYTF. The CDR3, as DNA: TGTGCCAGCAGCTTAGCCGCGACAGGGAAAGAGGGCTACACCTTC.

This clone showed up just once. This chain connects TRBV4-1 to TRBJ2-3; D gene unclear. Germline CDR1 is MGHRA and CDR2 is YSYEKL. The CDR3 extends over 16 amino acids. Trimming left V 3 bases short and J 2 bases short, with 15 bases between. The CDR3 sequence: CASSHPRDKPTDTQYF. In DNA, the CDR3 is TGCGCCAGCAGCCACCCCCGTGACAAGCCCACAGATACGCAGTATTTT.

This chain links TRBV27 with TRBJ2-5; D is undetermined. Germline lookup yields CDR1 MNHEY and CDR2 SMNVEV (reference sequence). Trimming took off 4 bases at V and 1 base at J, with 16 bases between the two ends. The CDR3 loop spans 16 amino acids. The CDR3 sequence: CASSSRSYRPQETQYF. Written as DNA, the CDR3 is TGTGCCAGCAGTTCGAGGTCCTATCGGCCCCAAGAGACCCAGTACTTC.

This clone has more than one count but fewer than ten. The chain uses TRBV18 and TRBJ1-2; TRBD1 is a possible D gene (6 bases). CDR3 length: 14 residues. The germline gives CDR1 KGHSH, CDR2 LQKENI. The V and J ends lost 3 bases and 7 bases respectively, with 15 bases between them. The CDR3 spells CASSPQDSWGGYTF. Written as DNA, the CDR3 is TGTGCCAGCTCACCCCAGGACAGTTGGGGTGGCTACACCTTC.

The rearrangement links TRBV9 to TRBJ2-3, with TRBD2 as a possible D gene (6 bases). The length of the CDR3 is 15 residues. V dropped 2 bases and J dropped 6 bases, with 16 bases sitting between them. The germline CDR1 and CDR2 sequences are SGDLS and YYNGEE. CDR3: CASSVRDWGMDTQYF. For the CDR3, the DNA is TGTGCCAGCAGCGTCAGGGACTGGGGGATGGATACGCAGTATTTT.

The V gene is TRBV18, the J gene TRBJ1-1; D call uncertain. The CDR3 consists of 15 residues. V lost 0 bases, J lost 1 base, and 9 bases lay in between. In germline, CDR1 is KGHSH, CDR2 LQKENI. In DNA form, the CDR3 reads TGTGCCAGCTCACCACCTTCGCGGCAGAACACTGAAGCTTTCTTT. The encoded protein is CASSPPSRQNTEAFF.

V gene TRBV7-9 combines with J gene TRBJ1-4; 7 bases agree with TRBD1. V trimming: 5 bases; J trimming: 6 bases; junction bases outside the gene matches: 12. Per the germline V gene, CDR1 is SEHNR and CDR2 is FQNEAQ (reference sequence). The CDR3 sequence is 16 residues long. CDR3 sequence reads: CASSLYPGRGYEKLFF. CDR3 coding DNA: TGTGCCAGCAGCCTATATCCTGGCAGGGGGTATGAAAAACTGTTTTTT.